The rows below give T cell receptor beta chains drawn from one sample of a study of cytomegalovirus exposure and HLA in healthy donors. Libraries were prepared by immunoSEQ multiplex PCR; TCRdb keeps only in-frame clonotypes and omits some of them. The sample holds around 80,000 clones; roughly a tenth are singletons and the top ten take around 24%. Sequences were obtained from PBMCs. The receptors originated from a man aged 55 to 69 in good health and CMV-seropositive. Both conserved end residues are part of each CDR3.

length,J,V,CDR3
16,TRBJ2-7,TRBV18,CASSPLDRQGAYEQYF
14,TRBJ1-5,TRBV25-1,CASSEQGSGQPQHF
17,TRBJ2-1,TRBV10-3,CAISDRRDSPTYNEQFF
18,TRBJ2-5,TRBV2,CASSEVWGPGPLPETQYF
14,TRBJ1-3,TRBV11-3,CASSSGTDSNTIYF
14,TRBJ1-4,TRBV28,CASNSGLGQEKLFF
15,TRBJ1-2,TRBV6-4,CASSEEGARPYGYTF
12,TRBJ2-1,TRBV2,CASSGLAAGQFF
17,TRBJ2-2,TRBV7-6,CASSLGSVLASAGELFF
10,TRBJ1-6,TRBV6-1,CASRRGEIHF
14,TRBJ2-5,TRBV7-7,CASSLIGVKETQYF
15,TRBJ1-5,TRBV27,CASSSRPGGDQPQHF
14,TRBJ2-3,TRBV2,CATGTGPATDTQYF
13,TRBJ1-1,TRBV30,CAWSVQENTEAFF
16,TRBJ1-3,TRBV13,CASSLAAGAAGNTIYF
16,TRBJ2-2,TRBV9,CASSVDGGTNTGELFF
13,TRBJ2-2,TRBV11-3,CASGTTNTGELFF
15,TRBJ2-1,TRBV7-9,CASRFLADPGDEPFF
17,TRBJ2-5,TRBV5-1,CASSLSLLAGGQETQYF
13,TRBJ2-3,TRBV21-1,CASEAGGTDTQYF
14,TRBJ2-7,TRBV5-1,CASSSDGQPYEQYF
15,TRBJ2-1,TRBV6-4,CASSAGDRERGEQFF
13,TRBJ1-2,TRBV28,CASSIQVYSGYTF
16,TRBJ2-3,TRBV4-2,CASSQDKRLEWDTQYF
13,TRBJ2-5,TRBV25-1,CASWGTSKETQYF
14,TRBJ1-2,TRBV30,CAWTPPHGGYGYTF
16,TRBJ2-1,TRBV4-1,CASSQAGIGGYNEQFF
13,TRBJ2-1,TRBV30,CAWSPSPLGEQFF